What follows are 24 T cell receptor beta chains derived from one specimen sequenced in a study of identical twins. Via MiXCR, TCRdb re-called the 5' RACE reads, giving one row per CDR3 protein. This sample has 450,000 to 500,000 distinct CDR3 sequences, with over 11% found just once. These data also formed part of another study, on yellow fever vaccine responses in identical twins.

Input material: CD4+ T cells sorted from blood. Source of these receptors: a woman younger than 30 in good health.

J is TRBJ2-4 and V is TRBV21-1. TRBV21-1 is an annotated pseudogene. The CDR3 is made up of 17 amino acids. In DNA form, the CDR3 reads TGTGCCAGCAGCACAAGGTGGAGTTTCCTAGCCAAAAACATTCAGTACTTC. Its protein is CASSTRWSFLAKNIQYF.

The chain joins TRBV15 to TRBJ1-4; TRBD1 might be the D (6 bases). The V end was cut by 7 bases, the J end by 3 bases, with 24 bases between. The CDR3 consists of 18 residues. Germline lookup yields CDR1 LNHNV and CDR2 YYDKDF (reference sequence). The CDR3 spells CATTQRWGPERSNEKLFF. The CDR3 DNA reads TGTGCCACCACCCAGAGATGGGGGCCCGAGAGGTCTAATGAAAAACTGTTTTTT.

The chain combines TRBV10-3 with TRBJ2-3; possibly TRBD1 or TRBD2 for D (6 bases each). CDR1 and CDR2 (germline): ENHRY, SYGVKD. The CDR3 runs 13 residues. V was clipped by 9 bases and J by 1 base, with 11 bases between them. CDR3 nucleotide sequence: TGTGCCATGGCGGGACAAGGCACAGATACGCAGTATTTT. It codes for CAMAGQGTDTQYF.

The chain joins TRBV7-9 to TRBJ1-1; D is ambiguous. Germline V CDR1 and CDR2: SEHNR, FQNEAQ (reference sequence). V was shortened by 1 base and J by 3 bases, with 12 bases between the two germline ends. CDR3 size: 15 residues. The CDR3 is CASSLVGRDHTEAFF. CDR3 bases: TGTGCCAGCAGCTTAGTGGGGAGAGATCACACTGAAGCTTTCTTT.

The chain is built from TRBV7-9 and TRBJ2-1; D possibly corresponds to TRBD1 (5 bases). The CDR3 totals 13 residues. Trimming left V 5 bases short and J 7 bases short, with 12 bases between. CDR1 is SEHNR and CDR2 is FQNEAQ in the germline V gene (reference sequence). In DNA, the CDR3 is TGTGCCAGCAGCCCGGACAAGGGGAATGAGCAGTTCTTC. Protein product: CASSPDKGNEQFF.

This clonotype was detected only a few times. The chain couples TRBV19 to TRBJ2-5; D gene uncertain. The germline V gene has CDR1 LNHDA and CDR2 SQIVND (reference sequence). This CDR3 has 12 amino acids. V was clipped by 3 bases and J by 3 bases, with 5 bases between them. Here the CDR3 reads CASSIDEETQYF. CDR3 nucleotide sequence: TGTGCCAGTAGTATCGACGAAGAGACCCAGTACTTC.

About this clonotype: The DNA is omitted, as the CDR3 cannot be located on it reliably, and the CDR3 follows TCRdb's listing. The rearrangement uses TRBV12-3 or TRBV12-4 and TRBJ2-5. The CDR3 has 12 amino acids, counting both end residues. CDR3 region: CASTLGTETQYF.

This clonotype was recorded many times. This rearrangement joins TRBV6-6 to TRBJ1-5, with D uncertain. This CDR3 has 13 amino acids. Germline V gives CDR1 MNHNY, CDR2 SVGAGI (reference sequence). The V end was cut by 2 bases, the J end by 3 bases, with 5 bases between. CDR3 nucleotide sequence: TGTGCCAGCAGTTACGGGGTCAATCAGCCCCAGCATTTT. Amino acid sequence: CASSYGVNQPQHF.

This clonotype has more than one count but fewer than ten. The chain couples TRBV24-1 to TRBJ2-1; D is ambiguous. Germline values: CDR1 KGHDR, CDR2 SFDVKD. V shed 1 base and J shed 4 bases, with 10 bases lying between them. This CDR3 contains 15 residues. CDR3 nucleotides: TGTGCCACCAGTGATTTAGGGCCTGAGTACAATGAGCAGTTCTTC. This gives the protein CATSDLGPEYNEQFF.

This sequence joins TRBV4-2 and TRBJ2-1; D not certain. CDR3 length: 13 amino acids. Germline CDR1 LGHNA, CDR2 YNFKEQ. V lost 0 bases and J lost 6, with 6 bases in between. The CDR3 region has the DNA TGTGCCAGCAGCCAAGAAGGTTCCAATGAGCAGTTCTTC. Protein: CASSQEGSNEQFF.

This clonotype was detected a few times. This rearrangement joins TRBV7-2 to TRBJ1-5, with D unresolved. CDR1 is SGHTA, CDR2 FQGNSA, per germline. There are 15 residues in the CDR3. V shed 1 base and J shed 1 base, with 8 bases lying between them. In DNA form, the CDR3 reads TGTGCCAGCAGCTTAGTGTCCCAGAGCAATCAGCCCCAGCATTTT. It specifies CASSLVSQSNQPQHF.

The J gene is TRBJ2-3, the V gene TRBV5-1, with D maybe TRBD2 (6 bases). The V and J ends lost 4 bases and 2 bases respectively, with 14 bases between them. Germline V gives CDR1 SGHRS, CDR2 YFSETQ. The CDR3 totals 15 residues. The CDR3 DNA sequence: TGCGCCAGCAGCCCCGGGACTGCAGACACAGATACGCAGTATTTT. Amino acid sequence: CASSPGTADTDTQYF.

The chain couples TRBV6-5 to TRBJ2-7; possibly TRBD1 or TRBD2 for D (5 bases each). Germline assignment: CDR1 MNHEY and CDR2 SVGAGI. The CDR3 is 16 residues long. With 0 bases removed from V and 0 bases from J, the gap between germline ends came to 12 bases. This CDR3 is CASSYSNRGPSYEQYF. DNA for the CDR3: TGTGCCAGCAGTTACTCGAATCGGGGACCCTCCTACGAGCAGTACTTC.

The chain joins TRBV20-1 to TRBJ1-2; D unresolved. Per germline, CDR1 DFQATT and CDR2 SNEGSKA (reference sequence). The V gene lost 4 bases and the J gene lost 0 bases, with 3 bases spanning the gap. The CDR3 is made up of 11 amino acids. The CDR3 nucleotides are TGCAGTGCTATCTCTAACTATGGCTACACCTTC. It is translated as CSAISNYGYTF.

This clonotype has a handful of counts. The CDR3 coding sequence is TGTGCCAGCAGCTTAACGGGGGCGAAAAACGAGCAGTACTTC. This sequence encodes CASSLTGAKNEQYF. V gene TRBV7-3 combines with J gene TRBJ2-7, with D tentatively TRBD1 (6 bases). The V and J ends lost 0 bases and 5 bases respectively, with 11 bases between them. Germline loops: CDR1 SGHTA, CDR2 FQGTGA. There are 14 residues in the CDR3.

This chain uses TRBV6-5 with TRBJ2-1; TRBD2 matches 10 bases. This CDR3 is 12 amino acids long. CDR1 MNHEY and CDR2 SVGAGI come from the germline V gene. V gave up 7 bases and J gave up 9 bases; unmatched junction bases: 3. The CDR3 is CASMRLAGEQFF. CDR3 nucleotide sequence: TGTGCCAGCATGAGACTAGCGGGTGAGCAGTTCTTC.

This clonotype was seen more than once but under ten times. V and J are TRBV7-9 and TRBJ1-2; D is undetermined. The CDR3 is 14 residues long. Germline V gene sequence: CDR1 SEHNR, CDR2 FQNEAQ (reference sequence). Trimming took off 4 bases at V and 1 base at J, with 10 bases between the two ends. The CDR3 DNA is TGTGCCAGCAGCTCCACAAGTTTTAACTATGGCTACACCTTC. Its protein is CASSSTSFNYGYTF.

This clonotype was found a few times. The chain recombines TRBV20-1 with TRBJ2-4, with D possibly matching TRBD1 (6 bases). CDR3 size: 14 residues. Trimming stripped 5 bases from V and 6 bases from J, with 17 bases between. Germline CDR1 DFQATT, CDR2 SNEGSKA (reference sequence). The CDR3 region is CSAPYTGILNIQYF. CDR3 nucleotide sequence: TGCAGTGCTCCCTATACAGGGATTCTAAACATTCAGTACTTC.

This clonotype was detected a few times. The rearrangement uses TRBV6-5 and TRBJ1-3; TRBD1 matches 7 bases. Unmatched junction bases numbered 8, after V lost 4 bases and J lost 2 bases. The CDR3 runs to 16 residues. From germline, CDR1 is MNHEY and CDR2 SVGAGI. Here the CDR3 reads CASSFSGTATGNTIYF. Here the CDR3 DNA reads TGTGCCAGCAGTTTCTCCGGGACAGCCACTGGAAACACCATATATTTT.

This chain joins TRBV7-9 and TRBJ2-7, with D tentatively TRBD1 (6 bases). Germline V gene data show CDR1 as SEHNR and CDR2 as FQNEAQ (reference sequence). This CDR3 spans 15 amino acids. Trimming removed 3 bases at V and 3 bases at J, with 15 bases between. The CDR3 coding sequence is TGTGCCAGCAGCTTGTCAAGGGGGTATGACTACGAGCAGTACTTC. Translating gives CASSLSRGYDYEQYF.

This chain links TRBV12-3 or TRBV12-4 with TRBJ2-3; TRBD2 aligns across 14 bases. The CDR3 has 16 residues. V trimming: 0 bases; J trimming: 7 bases; junction bases outside the gene matches: 3. CDR3 bases: TGTGCCAGCAGTTTAGCGGGGACTAGCGGGAGAAATACGCAGTATTTT. Translation gives CASSLAGTSGRNTQYF.

This clonotype turned up a few times. The rearrangement uses TRBV7-8 and TRBJ2-1; 11 bases line up with TRBD2. J was trimmed by 8 bases and V by 4 bases; bases with no gene match: 19. CDR1 SGHVS and CDR2 FQNEAQ come from the germline V gene. The CDR3 has 19 residues. CDR3 loop: CASSSSRGGQTSGKYEQFF. CDR3 sequence (DNA): TGTGCCAGCAGCTCCTCCCGAGGCGGCCAGACTAGCGGGAAATATGAGCAGTTCTTC.

This chain connects TRBV6-1 to TRBJ2-7; D tentatively reads TRBD1 or TRBD2 (5 bases each). Germline V gene lookup returns CDR1 MNHNS and CDR2 SASEGT. V lost 0 bases and J lost 6, with 12 bases in between. The CDR3 extends over 14 amino acids. The CDR3 DNA is TGTGCCAGCAGTGAAGCGCGGACGGGGCGCGAGCAGTACTTC. Protein product: CASSEARTGREQYF.

This clonotype was detected a few times. The chain uses TRBV5-1 and TRBJ2-7, with 9 bases matching TRBD2. Germline CDR1 is SGHRS and CDR2 is YFSETQ. The CDR3 extends over 15 amino acids. Trimming at V came to 0 bases and at J to 3 bases, leaving 4 bases not matched to a gene. In DNA, the CDR3 is TGCGCCAGCAGCTTGGACGGGACTAGCATCTACGAGCAGTACTTC. Its protein product is CASSLDGTSIYEQYF. Together with reference TRBV5-1 and TRBJ2-7, the CDR3 gives the full variable domain: KAGVTQTPRYLIKTRGQQVTLSCSPISGHRSVSWYQQTPGQGLQFLFEYFSETQRNKGNFPGRFSGRQFSNSRSEMNVSTLELGDSALYLCASSLDGTSIYEQYFGPGTRLTVT.